This TCR beta chain was captured in a study of blood T cell repertoires in COVID-19. Study-wide context: Sites in the United States, Italy and Spain provided acute and convalescent COVID-19 samples. Nucleic acid was either cDNA or gDNA, and it came from T cells, B-cell-depleted T cells, or PBMCs.

As handled by the study authors: Reference gene primers were amplified, and this amplification served to estimate nucleated cell counts. The protocol was immunoSEQ multiplex PCR, while the TCRdb copy is restricted to in-frame clones and leaves out a portion. V, J and clone size are those of that table, while D and trimming were read from the DNA. The sample comprises approximately 40,000 clones, around 80% of which are singletons, and 30% to 40% rests with the top ten. The V gene end was trimmed by 2 bases and the J gene end by 10 bases; junction bases not matched to a gene: 12. This CDR3 has 16 amino acids. Germline CDR1 reads SGHRS; CDR2 reads YFSETQ.

The sample comprised peripheral blood. The sequence came from a man older than 75 with active or convalescent COVID-19. The chain couples TRBV5-1 to TRBJ2-1, with 10 positions matching TRBD2. CDR3 bases: TGCGCCAGCAGCTTTTGGCCAAGCGGGGGGGCCCCCGAGCAGTTCTTC. It translates to CASSFWPSGGAPEQFF.